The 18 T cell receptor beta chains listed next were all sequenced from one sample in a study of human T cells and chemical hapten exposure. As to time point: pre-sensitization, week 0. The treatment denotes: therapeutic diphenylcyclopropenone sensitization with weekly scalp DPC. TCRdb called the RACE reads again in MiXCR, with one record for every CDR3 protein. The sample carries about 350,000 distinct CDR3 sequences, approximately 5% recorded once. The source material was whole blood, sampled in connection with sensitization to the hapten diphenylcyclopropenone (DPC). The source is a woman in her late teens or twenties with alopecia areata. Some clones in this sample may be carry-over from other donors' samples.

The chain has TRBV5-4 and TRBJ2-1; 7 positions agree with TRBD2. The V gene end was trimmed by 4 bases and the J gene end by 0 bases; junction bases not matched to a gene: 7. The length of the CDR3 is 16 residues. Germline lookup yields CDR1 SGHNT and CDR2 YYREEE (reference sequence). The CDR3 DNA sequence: TGTGCCAGCAGCCCAGCGGGACTCAGCTCCTACAATGAGCAGTTCTTC. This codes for CASSPAGLSSYNEQFF.

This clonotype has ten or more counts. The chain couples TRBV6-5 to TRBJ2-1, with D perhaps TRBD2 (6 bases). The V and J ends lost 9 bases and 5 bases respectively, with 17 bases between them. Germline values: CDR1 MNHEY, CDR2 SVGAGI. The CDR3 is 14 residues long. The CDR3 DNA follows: TGTGCCAGTAGACCGGGGGTTACTCACAATGAGCAGTTCTTC. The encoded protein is CASRPGVTHNEQFF.

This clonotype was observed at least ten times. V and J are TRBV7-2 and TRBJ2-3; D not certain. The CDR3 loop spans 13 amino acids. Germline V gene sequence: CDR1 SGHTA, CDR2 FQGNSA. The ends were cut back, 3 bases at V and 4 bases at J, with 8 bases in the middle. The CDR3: CASSLNLADTQYF. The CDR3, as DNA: TGTGCCAGCAGCTTGAATCTAGCAGATACGCAGTATTTT. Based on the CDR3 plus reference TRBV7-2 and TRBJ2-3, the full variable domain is GAGVSQSPSNKVTEKGKDVELRCDPISGHTALYWYRQSLGQGLEFLIYFQGNSAPDKSGLPSDRFSAERTGGSVSTLTIQRTQQEDSAVYLCASSLNLADTQYFGPGTRLTVL.

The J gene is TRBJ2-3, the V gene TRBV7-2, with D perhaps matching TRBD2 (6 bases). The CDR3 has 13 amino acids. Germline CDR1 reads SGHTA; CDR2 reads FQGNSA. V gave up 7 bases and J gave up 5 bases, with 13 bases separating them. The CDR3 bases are TGTGCCAGCACCGGGCTTAGCGGAGATACGCAGTATTTT. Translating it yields CASTGLSGDTQYF. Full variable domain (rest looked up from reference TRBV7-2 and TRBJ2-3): GAGVSQSPSNKVTEKGKDVELRCDPISGHTALYWYRQSLGQGLEFLIYFQGNSAPDKSGLPSDRFSAERTGGSVSTLTIQRTQQEDSAVYLCASTGLSGDTQYFGPGTRLTVL.

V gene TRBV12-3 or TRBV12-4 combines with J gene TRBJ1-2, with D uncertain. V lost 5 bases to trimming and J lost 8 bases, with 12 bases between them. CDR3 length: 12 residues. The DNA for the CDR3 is TGTGCCAGCAGTCGCAACCGTGAGGGCTACACCTTC. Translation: CASSRNREGYTF.

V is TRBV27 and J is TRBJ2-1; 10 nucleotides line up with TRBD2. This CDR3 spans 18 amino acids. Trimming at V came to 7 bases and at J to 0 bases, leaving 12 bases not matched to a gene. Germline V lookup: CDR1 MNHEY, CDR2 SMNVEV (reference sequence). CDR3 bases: TGTGCCAGCATAGGTAATAGCGGGGGGTCCAGCTCCTACAATGAGCAGTTCTTC. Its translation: CASIGNSGGSSSYNEQFF.

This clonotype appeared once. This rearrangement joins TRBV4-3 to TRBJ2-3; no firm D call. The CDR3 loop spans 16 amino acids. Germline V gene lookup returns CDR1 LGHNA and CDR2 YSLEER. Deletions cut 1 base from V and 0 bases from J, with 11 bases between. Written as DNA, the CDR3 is TGCGCCAGCAGCCAAGGTGACGCCTGGAGCACAGATACGCAGTATTTT. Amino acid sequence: CASSQGDAWSTDTQYF.

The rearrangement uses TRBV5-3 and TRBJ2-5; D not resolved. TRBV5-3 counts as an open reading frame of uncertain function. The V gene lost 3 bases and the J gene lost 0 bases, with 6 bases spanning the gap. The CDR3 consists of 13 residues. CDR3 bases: TGTGCCAGAAGCTACCTATACCAAGAGACCCAGTACTTC. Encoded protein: CARSYLYQETQYF.

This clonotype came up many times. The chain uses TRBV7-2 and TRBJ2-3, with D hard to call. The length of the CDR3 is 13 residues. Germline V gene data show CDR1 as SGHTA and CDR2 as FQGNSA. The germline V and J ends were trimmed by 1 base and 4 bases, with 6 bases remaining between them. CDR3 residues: CASSLGLPDTQYF. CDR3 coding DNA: TGTGCCAGCAGCTTAGGGTTGCCAGATACGCAGTATTTT.

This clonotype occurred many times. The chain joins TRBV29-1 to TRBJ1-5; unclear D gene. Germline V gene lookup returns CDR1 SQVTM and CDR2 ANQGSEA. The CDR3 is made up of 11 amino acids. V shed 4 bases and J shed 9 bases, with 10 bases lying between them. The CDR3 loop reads CSVGGSGPQHF. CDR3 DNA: TGCAGCGTTGGGGGTAGTGGGCCCCAGCATTTT.

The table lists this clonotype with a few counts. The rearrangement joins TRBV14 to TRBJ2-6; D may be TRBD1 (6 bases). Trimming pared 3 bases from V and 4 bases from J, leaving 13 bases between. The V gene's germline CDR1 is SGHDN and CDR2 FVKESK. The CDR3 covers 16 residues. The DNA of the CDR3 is TGTGCCAGCAGCCAGGATACAGGGTTAGGGGCCAACGTCCTGACTTTC. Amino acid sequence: CASSQDTGLGANVLTF.

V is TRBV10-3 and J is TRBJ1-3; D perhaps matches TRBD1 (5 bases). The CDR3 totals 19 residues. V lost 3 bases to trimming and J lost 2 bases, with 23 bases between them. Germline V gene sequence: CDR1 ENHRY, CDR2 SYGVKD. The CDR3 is CAISDNTGTEGLAGNTIYF. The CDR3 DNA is TGTGCCATCAGTGACAACACCGGAACGGAGGGGCTGGCTGGAAACACCATATATTTT.

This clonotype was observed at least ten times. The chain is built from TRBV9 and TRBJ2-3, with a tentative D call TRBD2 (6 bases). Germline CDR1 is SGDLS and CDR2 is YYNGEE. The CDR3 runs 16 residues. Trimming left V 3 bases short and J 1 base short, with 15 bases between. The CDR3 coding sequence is TGTGCCAGCAGCGCCGTGTCTGGCGGGGGCACAGATACGCAGTATTTT. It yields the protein CASSAVSGGGTDTQYF.

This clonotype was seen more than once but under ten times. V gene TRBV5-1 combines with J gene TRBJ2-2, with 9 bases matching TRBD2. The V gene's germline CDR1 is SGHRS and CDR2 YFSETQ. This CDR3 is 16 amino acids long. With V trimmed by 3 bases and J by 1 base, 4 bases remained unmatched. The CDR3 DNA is TGCGCCAGCAGCTCCCTACTAGCGGGGAACACCGGGGAGCTGTTTTTT. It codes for CASSSLLAGNTGELFF.

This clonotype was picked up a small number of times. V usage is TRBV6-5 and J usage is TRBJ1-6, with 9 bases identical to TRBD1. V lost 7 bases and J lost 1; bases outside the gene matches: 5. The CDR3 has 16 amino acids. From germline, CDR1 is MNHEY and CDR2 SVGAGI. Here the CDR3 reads CASKIQGASYNSPLHF. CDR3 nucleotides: TGTGCCAGCAAGATACAGGGGGCATCCTATAATTCACCCCTCCACTTT.

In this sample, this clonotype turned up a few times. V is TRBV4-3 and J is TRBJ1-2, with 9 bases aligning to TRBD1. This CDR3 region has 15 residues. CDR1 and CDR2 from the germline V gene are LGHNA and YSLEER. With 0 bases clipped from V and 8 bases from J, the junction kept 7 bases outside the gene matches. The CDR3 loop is CASSQEGGTGQGYTF. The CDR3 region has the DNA TGCGCCAGCAGCCAAGAAGGGGGGACAGGGCAAGGCTACACCTTC.

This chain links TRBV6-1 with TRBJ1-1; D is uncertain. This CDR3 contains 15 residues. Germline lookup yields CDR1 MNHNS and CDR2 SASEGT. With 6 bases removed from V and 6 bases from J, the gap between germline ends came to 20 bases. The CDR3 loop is CASRDGNLLSAEAFF. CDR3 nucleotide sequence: TGTGCCAGCAGAGACGGGAATCTGCTGAGCGCTGAAGCTTTCTTT.

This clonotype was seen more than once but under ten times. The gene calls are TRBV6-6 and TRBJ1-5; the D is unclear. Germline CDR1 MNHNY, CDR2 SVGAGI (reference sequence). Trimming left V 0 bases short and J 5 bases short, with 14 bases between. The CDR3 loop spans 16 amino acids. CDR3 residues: CASSYSPAQADQPQHF. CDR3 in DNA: TGTGCCAGCAGTTACTCGCCTGCTCAGGCAGATCAGCCCCAGCATTTT.